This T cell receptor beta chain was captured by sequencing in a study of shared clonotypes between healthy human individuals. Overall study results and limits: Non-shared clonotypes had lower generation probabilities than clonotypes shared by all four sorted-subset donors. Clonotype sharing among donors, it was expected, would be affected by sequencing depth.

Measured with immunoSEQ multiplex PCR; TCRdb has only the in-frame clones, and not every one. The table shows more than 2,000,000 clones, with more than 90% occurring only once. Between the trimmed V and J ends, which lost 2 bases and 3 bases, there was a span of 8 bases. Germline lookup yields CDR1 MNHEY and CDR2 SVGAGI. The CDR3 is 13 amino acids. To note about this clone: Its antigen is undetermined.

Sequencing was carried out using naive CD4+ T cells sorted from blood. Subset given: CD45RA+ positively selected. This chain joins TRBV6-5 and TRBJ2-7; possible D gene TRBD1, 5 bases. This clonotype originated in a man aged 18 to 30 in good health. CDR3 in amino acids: CASSYGHYYEQYF. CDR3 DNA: TGTGCCAGCAGTTACGGACATTACTACGAGCAGTACTTC.